The clone carrying this TCR beta chain was found many times. V dropped 4 bases and J dropped 3 bases, with 16 bases sitting between them. The CDR3 runs 15 residues. Per the germline V gene, CDR1 is SGHRS and CDR2 is YFSETQ. The source of the sample is a study of blood T cell repertoires in COVID-19. Study summary: The United States, Italy and Spain supplied acute and convalescent COVID-19 samples. From T cells, B-cell-depleted T cells, or PBMCs came the material, which was cDNA or gDNA.

Study processing details: Nucleated cell number was recorded as an estimate derived from reference gene primer amplification. Data came from immunoSEQ multiplex PCR; TCRdb stores just in-frame clones and leaves some out. V, J and clone size reflect that table, while D and trimming were determined from the DNA. The sample gives some 240,000 clones, 65% to 85% of which show up once; more than 10% is in the top ten. The specimen was peripheral blood. V usage is TRBV5-1 and J usage is TRBJ1-1; D gene ambiguous. The sequence came from a human donor in a cohort sampled during active COVID-19. CDR3 DNA sequence: TGCGCCAGCAGCCCCTACGAGGGATTGGACACTGAAGCTTTCTTT. It yields the protein CASSPYEGLDTEAFF.